This is a list of T cell receptor beta chains from one sample in a study of CD8 T cells in Susac syndrome. A single record per CDR3 protein comes from TCRdb applying MiXCR to the immunoSEQ multiplex PCR reads. The data hold some 57,000 distinct CDR3 sequences, with about 92% observed a single time. The sample was CD8+ T cells from PBMCs. These receptors originate from a human donor in good health. Both conserved end residues are trimmed from each CDR3. Size is omitted from some rows. Given values are once, few, many or a class for expanded clones.

TRBV4-2	.	13	TRBJ2-3	ASSFRKGGTDTQY
TRBV12-3/TRBV12-4	.	12	TRBJ2-1	ASTRQDSYNEQF
TRBV4-3	.	14	TRBJ2-1	ASSQETGGSYNEQF
TRBV6-2/TRBV6-3	.	13	TRBJ1-6	ASSYPTANDSPLH
TRBV7-2	once	10	TRBJ2-2	ASSPDYLGLF
TRBV4-1	.	15	TRBJ1-2	ASSQDDPTGTYYGYT
TRBV5-1	.	16	TRBJ2-1	ASSSRPGQFRLYNEQF
TRBV29-1	.	10	TRBJ1-1	SIRDSSTEAF
TRBV7-9	.	12	TRBJ1-1	ASSRGGGFAEAF
TRBV4-3	.	14	TRBJ1-1	ASSQDRAGMNTEAF